This note documents a single T cell receptor (beta chain) sequence. Its antigen remains unknown. The source of the sample is a study of cytomegalovirus exposure and HLA in healthy donors. Points from the study as a whole: The authors later found TCR association rates varying by HLA locus, with DRB1 most and HLA-C fewest. Using a false discovery rate of 0.05, a later analysis showed that fewer than 20,000 TCR beta sequences were associated with HLA alleles. The authors later linked a missense DCLRE1C variant to TCR beta V- and J-gene trimming.

This PCR relied on a set of 60 Vbeta primers and 13 Jbeta primers. TCRdb keeps only in-frame clones here, not all; method: immunoSEQ multiplex PCR. The table lists under 200,000 clones, more than 9.5% of them singletons, with approximately 8.4% in the top ten. This CDR3 contains 14 residues. Trimming took off 0 bases at V and 4 bases at J, with 10 bases between the two ends. Germline CDR1 reads SGHNT; CDR2 reads YYREEE (reference sequence). This TCR came from a man aged 50-60 years in good health and CMV-seropositive. This rearrangement joins TRBV5-4 to TRBJ1-2; no reliable D call. Sequencing used PBMCs. The CDR3 region is CASSLAAVLYGYTF. In nucleotides, the CDR3 is TGTGCCAGCAGCTTGGCCGCAGTGCTCTATGGCTACACCTTC.